These 8 T cell receptor beta chains originate from one sample sequenced in a study of graft-versus-host responses after intestinal transplantation. Their target antigens are unknown. Assay used: immunoSEQ multiplex PCR; TCRdb lists only in-frame clones, some missing. The repertoire holds roughly 64,000 clones, with more than 90% as singletons. The material sequenced was unstimulated CD8+ T cells sorted from spleen or lymph node cells, taken before transplant. The receptors were sampled from a human donor who was the organ donor for an intestinal transplant.

The V and J genes are TRBV6-1 and TRBJ2-1; 9 nucleotides line up with TRBD1. Germline values: CDR1 MNHNS, CDR2 SASEGT. The CDR3 is 14 amino acids. Unmatched junction bases numbered 7, after V lost 8 bases and J lost 5 bases. CDR3 DNA sequence: TGTGCCAGCCGGGACAGGGCCACCCACAATGAGCAGTTCTTC. Its translation is CASRDRATHNEQFF.

The chain carries TRBV27 and TRBJ2-1, with 8 nucleotides matching TRBD1. Germline-derived CDR1 and CDR2 are MNHEY and SMNVEV (reference sequence). After removal of 5 bases from V and 4 bases from J, the junction contained 10 bases not matched to a gene. The CDR3 extends over 16 amino acids. The CDR3 protein is CASSPQGAQRYNEQFF. DNA for the CDR3: TGTGCCAGCAGTCCCCAGGGGGCGCAACGATACAATGAGCAGTTCTTC.

This CDR3 is CASYEAGPLNTEAFF. CDR3 coding DNA: TGTGCCAGCTATGAGGCAGGGCCGTTGAACACTGAAGCTTTCTTT. The chain is built from TRBV28 and TRBJ1-1; D is possibly TRBD1 (5 bases). CDR1 and CDR2 (germline): MDHEN, SYDVKM. This CDR3 region has 15 residues. V was pared by 8 bases and J by 0 bases, with 16 bases between.

The chain links TRBV6-5 to TRBJ2-7; TRBD2 might be the D (6 bases). Germline assignment: CDR1 MNHEY and CDR2 SVGAGI. The CDR3 totals 13 residues. V gave up 6 bases and J gave up 2 bases, with 11 bases separating them. The CDR3 region has the DNA TGTGCCAGCAGCCTTAGCGGAGCCTACGAGCAGTACTTC. It encodes CASSLSGAYEQYF.

The chain has TRBV6-5 and TRBJ2-7; 11 nucleotides agree with TRBD2. The CDR3 length is 14 residues. V shed 4 bases and J 2 bases; nucleotides not matched to a gene: 1. Germline V gene sequence: CDR1 MNHEY, CDR2 SVGAGI. The CDR3 DNA reads as TGTGCCAGCAGTTTAGCGGGAGGGCCCTACGAGCAGTACTTC. Protein sequence: CASSLAGGPYEQYF.

The chain joins TRBV2 to TRBJ2-1, with TRBD1 as a possible D gene (6 bases). Per the germline V gene, CDR1 is SNHLY and CDR2 is FYNNEI. V was clipped by 3 bases and J by 7 bases, with 13 bases between them. CDR3 length: 14 amino acids. This chain's CDR3 is CASSETGLGNEQFF. The CDR3 bases are TGTGCCAGCAGTGAGACAGGTCTGGGGAATGAGCAGTTCTTC. Looking up the rest from reference TRBV2 and TRBJ2-1 gives the full variable domain: EPEVTQTPSHQVTQMGQEVILRCVPISNHLYFYWYRQILGQKVEFLVSFYNNEISEKSEIFDDQFSVERPDGSNFTLKIRSTKLEDSAMYFCASSETGLGNEQFFGPGTRLTVL.

This chain links TRBV28 with TRBJ1-2; D remains ambiguous. From germline, CDR1 is MDHEN and CDR2 SYDVKM. CDR3 length: 13 amino acids. Trimming shortened V by 5 bases and J by 4 bases, and 11 bases separated the two germline ends. CDR3 sequence reads: CASSPILPYGYTF. DNA of the CDR3: TGTGCCAGCAGTCCTATATTGCCCTATGGCTACACCTTC.

The chain links TRBV2 to TRBJ2-3; 7 positions agree with TRBD2. The junction had 12 bases not matched to a gene; V was cut back by 7 bases and J by 2 bases. This CDR3 comprises 16 residues. Per the germline V gene, CDR1 is SNHLY and CDR2 is FYNNEI. The CDR3 loop reads CASINPGLADTDTQYF. The DNA for the CDR3 is TGTGCCAGCATAAACCCTGGGCTAGCGGACACAGATACGCAGTATTTT.